One T cell receptor beta chain is described in this entry. The antigen is not known. The sample originates from a study of PD-L1 blockade in urothelial cancer. Turning to the study itself: Of some 29 patients, about two dozen were males with bladder-origin urothelial cancer. Study observations and caveats: A pretreatment blood TCR clonality that fell below the median predicted better progression-free and overall survival.

As to time point: peripheral blood 6 weeks after treatment start. Profiling relied on immunoSEQ multiplex PCR, and the TCRdb table lists in-frame clones only, not all of them. The data show about 110,000 clones, more than 85% seen once. The sample was PBMCs, taken around atezolizumab (anti-PD-L1) treatment. This TCR derives from a man aged 60 to 75 with urothelial cancer.

Here the CDR3 reads CASSQLGTGQGNTIYF. CDR3 sequence (DNA): TGTGCCAGCAGTCAACTCGGGACGGGACAGGGAAACACCATATATTTT. The chain recombines TRBV7-9 with TRBJ1-3; 7 nucleotides match TRBD1. The trim removed 6 bases at V and 4 bases at J, leaving 12 bases unmatched. CDR3 length: 16 residues. CDR1 is SEHNR, CDR2 FQNEAQ, per germline (reference sequence).